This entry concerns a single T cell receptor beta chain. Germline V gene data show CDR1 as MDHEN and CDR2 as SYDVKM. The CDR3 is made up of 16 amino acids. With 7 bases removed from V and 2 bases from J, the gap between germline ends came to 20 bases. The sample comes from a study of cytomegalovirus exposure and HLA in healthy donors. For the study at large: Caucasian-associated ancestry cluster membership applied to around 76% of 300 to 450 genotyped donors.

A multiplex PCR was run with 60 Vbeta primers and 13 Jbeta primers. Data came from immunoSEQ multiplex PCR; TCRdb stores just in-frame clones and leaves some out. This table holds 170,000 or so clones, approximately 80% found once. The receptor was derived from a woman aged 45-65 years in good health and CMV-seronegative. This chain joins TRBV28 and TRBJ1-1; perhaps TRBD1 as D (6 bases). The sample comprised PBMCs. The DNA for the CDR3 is TGTGCCAGCACCTCCATTACAGGGACCAGCAACACTGAAGCTTTCTTT. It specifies CASTSITGTSNTEAFF.